These T cell receptor beta chains were read from a single sample in a study of blood T cells in healthy people across ages. MiXCR, run by TCRdb on the 5' RACE reads, gives a single entry per CDR3 protein. The repertoire includes 720,000 or so distinct CDR3 sequences, roughly two fifths of them detected once, and about 30% sits in the top ten. The sample consisted of blood. These receptors were collected from a man older than 75 in good health. Each CDR3 is given with its conserved first and last residue. D genes are given only for firm matches.

cdr3_aa | d_call | v_call
CASSSTSGRASEETQYF | TRBD2 | TRBV7-8
CSAPQGGTQNTGELFF | - | TRBV20-1
CAISYRTEAFF | - | TRBV12-3/TRBV12-4
CASSSTLPRIGGFTDTQYF | TRBD2 | TRBV7-2
CASSLAGQTYEQYF | - | TRBV7-2
CASSEGQGYSYEQYF | TRBD1 | TRBV6-1
CASSYDGCEQYF | - | TRBV6-5
CSVETSGRGPKNIQYF | - | TRBV29-1
CAIKAGTITDTQYF | - | TRBV6-2/TRBV6-3
CSVRTSGGADTQYF | TRBD2 | TRBV29-1
CATDLGQRAIEQYF | - | TRBV6-1
CASSLQPGDTEAFF | - | TRBV7-2
CASSYSSSRGGEFF | - | TRBV6-2/TRBV6-3
CATKPSPNYKEQFF | - | TRBV5-1
CSVETNMNTEAFF | - | TRBV29-1
CSARKADRGTDTQYF | TRBD1 | TRBV20-1
CASSLKIGARMNTEAFF | - | TRBV12-3/TRBV12-4